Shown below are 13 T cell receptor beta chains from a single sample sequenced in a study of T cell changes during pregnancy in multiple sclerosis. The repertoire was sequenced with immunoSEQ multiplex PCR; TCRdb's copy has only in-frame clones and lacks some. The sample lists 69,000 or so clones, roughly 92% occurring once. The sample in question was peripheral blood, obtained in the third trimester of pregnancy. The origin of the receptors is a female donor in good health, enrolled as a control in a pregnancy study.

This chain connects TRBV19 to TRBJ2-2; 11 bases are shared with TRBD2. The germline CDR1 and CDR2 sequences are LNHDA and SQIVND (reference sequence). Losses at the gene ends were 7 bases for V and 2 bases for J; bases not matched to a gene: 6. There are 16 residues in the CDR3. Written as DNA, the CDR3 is TGTGCCAGTATCAGGACTAGCGGGCCTAACACCGGGGAGCTGTTTTTT. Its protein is CASIRTSGPNTGELFF. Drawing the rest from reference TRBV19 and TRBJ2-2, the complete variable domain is DGGITQSPKYLFRKEGQNVTLSCEQNLNHDAMYWYRQDPGQGLRLIYYSQIVNDFQKGDIAEGYSVSREKKESFPLTVTSAQKNPTAFYLCASIRTSGPNTGELFFGEGSRLTVL.

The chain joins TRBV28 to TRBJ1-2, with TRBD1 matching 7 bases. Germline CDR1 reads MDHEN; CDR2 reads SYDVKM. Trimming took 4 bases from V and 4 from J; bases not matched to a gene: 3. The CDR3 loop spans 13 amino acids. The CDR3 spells CASSSYRGYGYTF. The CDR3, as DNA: TGTGCCAGCAGTTCATACAGGGGCTATGGCTACACCTTC.

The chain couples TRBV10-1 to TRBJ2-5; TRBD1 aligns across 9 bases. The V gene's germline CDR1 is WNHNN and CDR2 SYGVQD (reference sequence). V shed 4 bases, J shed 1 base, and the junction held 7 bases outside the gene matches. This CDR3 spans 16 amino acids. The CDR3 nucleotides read TGCGCCAGCAGTGCCCAACCGGGACAGGGCCAAGAGACCCAGTACTTC. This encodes CASSAQPGQGQETQYF.

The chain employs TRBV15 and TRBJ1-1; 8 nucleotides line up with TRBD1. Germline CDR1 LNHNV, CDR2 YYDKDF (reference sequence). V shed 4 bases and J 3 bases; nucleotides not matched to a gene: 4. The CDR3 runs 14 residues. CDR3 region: CATSTGQGHTEAFF. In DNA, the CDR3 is TGTGCCACCAGCACTGGACAGGGCCACACTGAAGCTTTCTTT.

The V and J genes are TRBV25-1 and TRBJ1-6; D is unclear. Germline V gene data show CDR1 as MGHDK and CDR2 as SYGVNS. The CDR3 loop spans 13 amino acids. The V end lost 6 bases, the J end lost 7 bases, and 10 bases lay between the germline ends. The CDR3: CASRSVGNSPLHF. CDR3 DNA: TGTGCCAGCAGAAGCGTCGGGAATTCACCCCTCCACTTT.

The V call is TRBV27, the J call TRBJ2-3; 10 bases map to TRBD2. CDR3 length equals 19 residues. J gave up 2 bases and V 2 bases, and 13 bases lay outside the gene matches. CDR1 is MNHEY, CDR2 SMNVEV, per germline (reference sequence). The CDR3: CASSLMWGGGLADTDTQYF. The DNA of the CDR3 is TGTGCCAGCAGTTTAATGTGGGGTGGCGGACTAGCGGACACAGATACGCAGTATTTT.

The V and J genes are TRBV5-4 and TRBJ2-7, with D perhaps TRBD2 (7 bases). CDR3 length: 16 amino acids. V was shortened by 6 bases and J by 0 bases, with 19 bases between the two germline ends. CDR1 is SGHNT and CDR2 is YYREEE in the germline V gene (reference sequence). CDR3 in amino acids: CASTRGGGPSSYEQYF. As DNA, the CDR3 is TGTGCCAGCACCCGAGGGGGGGGCCCTTCCTCCTACGAGCAGTACTTC.

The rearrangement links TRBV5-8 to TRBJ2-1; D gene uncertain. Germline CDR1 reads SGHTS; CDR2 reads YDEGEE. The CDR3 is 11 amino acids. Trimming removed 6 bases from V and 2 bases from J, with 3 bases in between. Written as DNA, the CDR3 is TGTGCCAGCACCGCCTACAATGAGCAGTTCTTC. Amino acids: CASTAYNEQFF.

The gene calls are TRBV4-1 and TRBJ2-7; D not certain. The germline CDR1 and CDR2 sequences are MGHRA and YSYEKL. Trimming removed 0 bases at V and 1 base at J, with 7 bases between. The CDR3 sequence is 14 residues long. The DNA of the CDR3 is TGCGCCAGCAGCCAAGATCCTTTGTCCTACGAGCAGTACTTC. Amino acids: CASSQDPLSYEQYF.

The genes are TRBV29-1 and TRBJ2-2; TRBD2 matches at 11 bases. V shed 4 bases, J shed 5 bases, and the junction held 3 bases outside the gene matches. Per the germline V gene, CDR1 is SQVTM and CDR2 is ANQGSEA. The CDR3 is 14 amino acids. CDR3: CSVGLAGPTGELFF. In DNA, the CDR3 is TGCAGCGTTGGACTAGCGGGACCAACCGGGGAGCTGTTTTTT.

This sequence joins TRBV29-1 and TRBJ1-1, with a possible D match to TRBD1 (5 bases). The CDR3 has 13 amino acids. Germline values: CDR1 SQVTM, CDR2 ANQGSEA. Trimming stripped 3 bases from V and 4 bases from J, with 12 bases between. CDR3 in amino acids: CSVDLGGLTEAFF. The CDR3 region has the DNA TGCAGCGTTGATCTGGGGGGACTCACTGAAGCTTTCTTT.

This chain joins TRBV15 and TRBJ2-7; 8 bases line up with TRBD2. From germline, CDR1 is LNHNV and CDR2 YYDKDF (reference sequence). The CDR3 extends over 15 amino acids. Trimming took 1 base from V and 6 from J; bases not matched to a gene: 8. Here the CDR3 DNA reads TGTGCCACCAGCAGAGGCGGGAGGACGTTGGGCGAGCAGTACTTC. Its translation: CATSRGGRTLGEQYF.

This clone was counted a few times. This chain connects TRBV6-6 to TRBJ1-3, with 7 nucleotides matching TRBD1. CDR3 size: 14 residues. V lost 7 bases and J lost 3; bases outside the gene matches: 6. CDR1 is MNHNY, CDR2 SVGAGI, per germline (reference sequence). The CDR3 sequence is CASNGQAYGNTIYF. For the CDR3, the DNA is TGTGCCAGCAATGGACAGGCGTATGGAAACACCATATATTTT.